This T cell receptor (beta chain) derives from a study of graft-versus-host responses after intestinal transplantation. Sequencing used immunoSEQ multiplex PCR; TCRdb keeps in-frame clones, though not all of them. The sample yields some 90,000 clones, 85% to 95% seen once. In the case of this clone: What it recognizes is unknown.

Germline V gene sequence: CDR1 SGHKS, CDR2 YYEKEE (reference sequence). The V gene end was trimmed by 0 bases and the J gene end by 6 bases; junction bases not matched to a gene: 6. The CDR3 runs to 15 residues. This clonotype was sampled from a human donor who received an intestinal transplant. This rearrangement joins TRBV5-5 to TRBJ2-1, with 7 bases lining up with TRBD2. Specimen: unstimulated CD8+ T cells sorted from spleen or lymph node cells, collected before intestinal transplant. The CDR3 DNA follows: TGTGCCAGCAGCTTGGTGACTAGCTCGGGCAATGAGCAGTTCTTC. This sequence encodes CASSLVTSSGNEQFF.